The 5 T cell receptor beta chains reported below all come from one sample, sequenced in a study of response to subunit inactivated influenza vaccine. One entry per CDR3 protein results from TCRdb running MiXCR on the RT-PCR reads. The data contain about 780,000 distinct CDR3 sequences, about 18% of them singletons. The material was PBMCs from blood, obtained about 5 days after vaccination. These receptors all stem from a man over 45 who received an inactivated influenza vaccine.

V is TRBV24-1 and J is TRBJ2-2; 15 bases are a match to TRBD2. The CDR3 spans 17 residues. V was clipped by 8 bases and J by 2 bases; unmatched bases: 5. Germline-derived CDR1 and CDR2 are KGHDR and SFDVKD. This CDR3 reads CATTGTSGGRNTGELFF. Written as DNA, the CDR3 is TGTGCCACCACCGGGACTAGCGGGGGGCGAAACACCGGGGAGCTGTTTTTT.

This clonotype has just a few counts. The rearrangement uses TRBV5-1 and TRBJ2-1; 7 bases are shared with TRBD1. This CDR3 contains 14 residues. Germline CDR1 reads SGHRS; CDR2 reads YFSETQ. After removal of 4 bases from V and 7 bases from J, the junction contained 8 bases not matched to a gene. CDR3 loop: CASSPDRVPNEQFF. CDR3 coding DNA: TGCGCCAGCAGCCCTGACAGGGTACCGAATGAGCAGTTCTTC.

This clonotype came up a few times. V gene TRBV6-2 or TRBV6-3 combines with J gene TRBJ1-2; 8 bases are a match to TRBD1. Germline CDR1 MNHEY, CDR2 SVGEGT. This CDR3 is 14 amino acids long. Trimming at V came to 8 bases and at J to 4 bases, leaving 9 bases not matched to a gene. The CDR3 region has the DNA TGTGCCAGCGTAAGACAGGGGATGGTCTATGGCTACACCTTC. Encoded protein: CASVRQGMVYGYTF.

The chain is built from TRBV24-1 and TRBJ1-5; D call uncertain. CDR1 KGHDR and CDR2 SFDVKD come from the germline V gene. This CDR3 comprises 14 residues. Trimming removed 6 bases at V and 0 bases at J, with 8 bases between. In DNA, the CDR3 is TGTGCCACCAGTCGGCACACTAGCAATCAGCCCCAGCATTTT. This translates into CATSRHTSNQPQHF.

This chain connects TRBV11-2 to TRBJ2-5, with D tentatively TRBD1 (6 bases). Germline V CDR1 and CDR2: SGHAT, FQNNGV. Trimming cost V 6 bases and J 2 bases, with 10 bases left between them. This CDR3 has 13 amino acids. The chain's CDR3 is CASRQGTQETQYF. CDR3 DNA sequence: TGTGCCAGCAGGCAGGGGACACAAGAGACCCAGTACTTC.